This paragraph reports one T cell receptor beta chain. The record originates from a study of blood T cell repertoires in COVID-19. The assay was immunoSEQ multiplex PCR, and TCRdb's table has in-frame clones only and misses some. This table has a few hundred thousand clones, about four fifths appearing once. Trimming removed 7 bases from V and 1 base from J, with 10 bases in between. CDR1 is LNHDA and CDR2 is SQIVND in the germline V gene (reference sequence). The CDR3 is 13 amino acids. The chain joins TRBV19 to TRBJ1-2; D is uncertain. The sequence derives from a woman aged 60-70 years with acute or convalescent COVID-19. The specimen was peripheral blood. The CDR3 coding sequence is TGTGCCAGTACCGATACAGTTAACTATGGCTACACCTTC. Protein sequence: CASTDTVNYGYTF.